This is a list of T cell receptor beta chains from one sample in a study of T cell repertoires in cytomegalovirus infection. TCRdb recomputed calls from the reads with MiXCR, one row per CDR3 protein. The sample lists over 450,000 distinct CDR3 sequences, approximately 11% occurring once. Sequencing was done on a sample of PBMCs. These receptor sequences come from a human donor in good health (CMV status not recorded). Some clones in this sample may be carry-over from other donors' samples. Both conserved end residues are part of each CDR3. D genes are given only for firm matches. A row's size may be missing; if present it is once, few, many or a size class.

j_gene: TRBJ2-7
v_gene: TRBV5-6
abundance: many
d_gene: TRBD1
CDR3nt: TGTGCCAGCAGCTCGGGACAGCCCGAGCAGTACTTC
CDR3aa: CASSSGQPEQYF

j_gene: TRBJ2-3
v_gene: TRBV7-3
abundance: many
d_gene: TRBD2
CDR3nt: TGTGCCAGCAGCTTTTCACCGTACCGACTAGCGGGGACCACAGATACGCAGTATTTT
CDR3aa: CASSFSPYRLAGTTDTQYF

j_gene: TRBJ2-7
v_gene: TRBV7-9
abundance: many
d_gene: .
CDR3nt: TGTGCCAGCAGCTTAAATTCCATTAACGAGCAGTACTTC
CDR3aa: CASSLNSINEQYF

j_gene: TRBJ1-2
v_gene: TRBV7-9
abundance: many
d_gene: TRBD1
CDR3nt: TGTGCCAGCAGCTTAATCTACAGGGGAGCCTATGGCTACACCTTC
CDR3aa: CASSLIYRGAYGYTF

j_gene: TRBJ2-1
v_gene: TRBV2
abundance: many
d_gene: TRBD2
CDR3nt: TGTGCCAGCAGCCCTCGGGGGGTCTCCTACAATGAGCAGTTCTTC
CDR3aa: CASSPRGVSYNEQFF

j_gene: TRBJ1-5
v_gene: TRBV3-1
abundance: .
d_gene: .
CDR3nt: TGTGCCAGCAGCCACGGGGTGTCAAGCAATCAGCCCCAGCATTTT
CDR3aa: CASSHGVSSNQPQHF

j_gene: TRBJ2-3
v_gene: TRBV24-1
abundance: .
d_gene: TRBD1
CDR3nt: TGTGCCACCAGTGCCCCGGACAGGGCCACAGATACGCAGTATTTT
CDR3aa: CATSAPDRATDTQYF

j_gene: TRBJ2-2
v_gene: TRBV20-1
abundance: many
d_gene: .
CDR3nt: TGCAGTGCTAGACTAGAAATAGGGTCCGGGGAGCTGTTTTTT
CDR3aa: CSARLEIGSGELFF

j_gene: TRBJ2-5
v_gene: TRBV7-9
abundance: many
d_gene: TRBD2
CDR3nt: TGTGCCAGCAGCTTAAATCTAGCGGGAGGTGAGACCCAGTACTTC
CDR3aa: CASSLNLAGGETQYF

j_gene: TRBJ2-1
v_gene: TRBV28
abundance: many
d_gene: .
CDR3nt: TGTGCCAGCAGTTTATCGAGGCGGGACACCCTCAATGAGCAGTTCTTC
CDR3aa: CASSLSRRDTLNEQFF

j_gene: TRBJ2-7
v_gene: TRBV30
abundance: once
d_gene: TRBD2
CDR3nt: TGTGCCTGGAGTGGGGGAATGACTAGCGGGACCGAGCAGTACTTC
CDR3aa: CAWSGGMTSGTEQYF

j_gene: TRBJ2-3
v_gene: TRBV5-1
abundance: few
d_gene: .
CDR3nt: TGCGCCAGCAGCTTGTCCCCAGGGGCCTTCACAGATACGCAGTATTTT
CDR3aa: CASSLSPGAFTDTQYF

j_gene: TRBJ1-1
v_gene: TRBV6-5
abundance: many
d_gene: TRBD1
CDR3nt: TGTGCCAGCAGCTACAGGGGGAACAGTGAAGCTTTCTTT
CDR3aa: CASSYRGNSEAFF

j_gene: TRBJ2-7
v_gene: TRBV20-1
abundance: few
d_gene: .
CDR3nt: TGCAGTGCTAGAAGAGAGCCGAGACTTCAGTACTTC
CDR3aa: CSARREPRLQYF

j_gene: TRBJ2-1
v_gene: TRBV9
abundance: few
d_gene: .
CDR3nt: TGTGCCAGCAGCGTAGCAGTAACTAGCCCTAATGAGCAGTTCTTC
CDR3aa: CASSVAVTSPNEQFF

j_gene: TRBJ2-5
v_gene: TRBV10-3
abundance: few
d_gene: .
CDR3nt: TGTGCCATCAGTACCGACACCTACCAAGAGACCCAGTACTTC
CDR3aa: CAISTDTYQETQYF

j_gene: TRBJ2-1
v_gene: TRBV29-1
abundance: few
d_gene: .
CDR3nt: TGTAGCGTTGAACACAGGCGCTCCTACAATGAGCAGTTCTTC
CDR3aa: CSVEHRRSYNEQFF

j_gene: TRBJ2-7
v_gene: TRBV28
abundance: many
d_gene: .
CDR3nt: TGTGCCAGCAGCGATCGGCAGGGGTTGGTTTTACCCTACGAGCAGTACTTC
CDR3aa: CASSDRQGLVLPYEQYF

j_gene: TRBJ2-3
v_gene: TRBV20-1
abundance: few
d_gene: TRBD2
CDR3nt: TGCAGTGCTCCGATCGGGACTAGCGGGAGGGCAAACACAGATACGCAGTATTTT
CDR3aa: CSAPIGTSGRANTDTQYF

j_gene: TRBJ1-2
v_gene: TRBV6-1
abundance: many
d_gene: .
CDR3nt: TGTGCCAGCAGTTTGCTGCGCGAGGAGGAGGGCTATGGCTACACCTTC
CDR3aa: CASSLLREEEGYGYTF

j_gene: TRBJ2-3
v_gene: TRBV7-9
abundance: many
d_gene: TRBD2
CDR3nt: TGTGCCAGCAGCTTAGCGGTGCAAGCTTGGGCGGGAGCAGATACGCAGTATTTT
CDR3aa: CASSLAVQAWAGADTQYF

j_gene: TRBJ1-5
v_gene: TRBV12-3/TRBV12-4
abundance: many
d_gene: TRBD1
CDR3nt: TGTGCCAGCAGTTCGACAGGGGGTCAGCCCCAGCATTTT
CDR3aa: CASSSTGGQPQHF

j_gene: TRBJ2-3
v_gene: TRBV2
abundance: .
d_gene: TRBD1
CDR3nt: TGTGCCAGCAGAGACAGGGCTACAGATACGCAGTATTTT
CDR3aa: CASRDRATDTQYF

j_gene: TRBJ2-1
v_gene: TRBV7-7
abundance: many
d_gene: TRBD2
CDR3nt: TGTGCTAGCAGCCCAGGGACTACTGGTGAGCAGTTCTTC
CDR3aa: CASSPGTTGEQFF

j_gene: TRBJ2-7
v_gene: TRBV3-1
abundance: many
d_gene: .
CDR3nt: TGCGCCAGCAGCCAGGACAGCTACGAGCAGTACTTC
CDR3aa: CASSQDSYEQYF

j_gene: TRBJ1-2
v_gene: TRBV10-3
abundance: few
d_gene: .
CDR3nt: TGTGCCATCAGTCATGGGAGGGACTATGGCTACACCTTC
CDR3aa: CAISHGRDYGYTF

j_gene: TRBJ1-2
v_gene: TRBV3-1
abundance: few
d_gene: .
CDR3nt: TGTGCCAGCAGCCAAGCGGATGGCAGGGGACCTGGCTACACCTTC
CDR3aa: CASSQADGRGPGYTF

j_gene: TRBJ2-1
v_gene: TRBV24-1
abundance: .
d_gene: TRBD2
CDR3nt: TGTGCCACCAGTGATCCAGCGGGATCCTACAATGAGCAGTTCTTC
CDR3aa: CATSDPAGSYNEQFF

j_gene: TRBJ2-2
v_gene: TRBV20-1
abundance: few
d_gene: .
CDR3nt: TGCAGTGCCAAGGGACAGAACACCGGGGAGCTGTTTTTT
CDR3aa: CSAKGQNTGELFF

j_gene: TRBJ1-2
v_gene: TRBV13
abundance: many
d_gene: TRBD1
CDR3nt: TGTGCCAGCAGCGCCGATTATCAAGGGACAGCCTATGGCTACACCTTC
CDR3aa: CASSADYQGTAYGYTF

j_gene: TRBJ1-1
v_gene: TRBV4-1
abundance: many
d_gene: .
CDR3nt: TGCGCCAGCAGCCAAGTTCTAAGGCGGACAGCAAAAATGAACACTGAAGCTTTCTTT
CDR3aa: CASSQVLRRTAKMNTEAFF

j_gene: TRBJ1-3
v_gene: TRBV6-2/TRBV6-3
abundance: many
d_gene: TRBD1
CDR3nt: TGTGCCAGCAGAAGGGGCGGACAGGCGTCGTCTGGAAACACCATATATTTT
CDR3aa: CASRRGGQASSGNTIYF

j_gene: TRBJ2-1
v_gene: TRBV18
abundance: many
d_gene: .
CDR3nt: TGTGCCAGCTCACCACCCCCGGGGGCTAATGAGCAGTTCTTC
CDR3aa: CASSPPPGANEQFF

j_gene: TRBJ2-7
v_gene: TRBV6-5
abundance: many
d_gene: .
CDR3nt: TGTGCCAGCAGTTACTCATTGATGGAGCCCGAGCAGTACTTC
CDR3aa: CASSYSLMEPEQYF

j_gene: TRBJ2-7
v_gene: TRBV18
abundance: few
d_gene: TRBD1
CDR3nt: TGTGCCAGCTCACTTGGACAGGGTGAAGCCTACGAGCAGTACTTC
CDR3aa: CASSLGQGEAYEQYF

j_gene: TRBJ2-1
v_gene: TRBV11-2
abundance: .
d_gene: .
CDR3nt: TGTGCCAGCAGCTTAGTTAATGTCGATGAGCAGTTCTTC
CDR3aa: CASSLVNVDEQFF

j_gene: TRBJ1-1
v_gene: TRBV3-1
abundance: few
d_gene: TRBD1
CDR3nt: TGTGCCAGCAGCCTCTTGGGAAGACAGGGGCAGACTGAAGCTTTCTTT
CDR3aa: CASSLLGRQGQTEAFF

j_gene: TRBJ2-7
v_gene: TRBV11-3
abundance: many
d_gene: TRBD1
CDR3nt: TGTGCCAGCAGCCAGGGACAGGGGCGCGAGCAGTACTTC
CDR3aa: CASSQGQGREQYF

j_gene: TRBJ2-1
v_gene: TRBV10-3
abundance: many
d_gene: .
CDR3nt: TGTGCCATCAAGGGGGATCTGAGTGAGCAGTTCTTC
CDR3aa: CAIKGDLSEQFF

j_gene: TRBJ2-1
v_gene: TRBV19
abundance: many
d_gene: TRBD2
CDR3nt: TGTGCCAGTAGCTACCTGACTAGCGACTACAATGAGCAGTTCTTC
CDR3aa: CASSYLTSDYNEQFF